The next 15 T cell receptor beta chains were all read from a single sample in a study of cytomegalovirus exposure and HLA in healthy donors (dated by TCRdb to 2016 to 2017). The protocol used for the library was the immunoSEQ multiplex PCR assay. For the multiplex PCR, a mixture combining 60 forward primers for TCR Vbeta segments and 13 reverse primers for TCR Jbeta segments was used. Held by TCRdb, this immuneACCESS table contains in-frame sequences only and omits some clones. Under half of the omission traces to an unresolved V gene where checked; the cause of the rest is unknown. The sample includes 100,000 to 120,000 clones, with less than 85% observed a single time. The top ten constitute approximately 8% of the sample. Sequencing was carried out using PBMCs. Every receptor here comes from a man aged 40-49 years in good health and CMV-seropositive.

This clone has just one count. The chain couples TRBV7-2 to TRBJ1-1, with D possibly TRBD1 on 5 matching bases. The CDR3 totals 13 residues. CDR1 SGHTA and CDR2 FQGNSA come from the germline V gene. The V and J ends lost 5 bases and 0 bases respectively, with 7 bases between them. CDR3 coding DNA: TGTGCCAGCAGCGCCAGGGTGAACACTGAAGCTTTCTTT. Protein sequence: CASSARVNTEAFF.

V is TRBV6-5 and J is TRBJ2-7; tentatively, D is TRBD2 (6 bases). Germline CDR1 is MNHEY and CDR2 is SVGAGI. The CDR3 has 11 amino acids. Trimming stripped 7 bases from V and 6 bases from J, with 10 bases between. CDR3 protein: CASTGTSEQYF. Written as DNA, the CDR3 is TGTGCCAGCACCGGGACTTCCGAGCAGTACTTC.

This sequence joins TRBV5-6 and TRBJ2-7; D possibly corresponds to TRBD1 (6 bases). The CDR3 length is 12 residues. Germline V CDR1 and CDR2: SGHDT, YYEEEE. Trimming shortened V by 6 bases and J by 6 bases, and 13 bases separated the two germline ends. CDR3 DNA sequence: TGTGCCAGCAACTACAGGGTCGGCGAGCAGTACTTC. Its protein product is CASNYRVGEQYF.

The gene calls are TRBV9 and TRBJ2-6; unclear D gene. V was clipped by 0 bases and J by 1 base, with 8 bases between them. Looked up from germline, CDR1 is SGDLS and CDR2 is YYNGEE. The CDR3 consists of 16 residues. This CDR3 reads CASSVVSVSGANVLTF. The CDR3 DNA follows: TGTGCCAGCAGCGTAGTCAGCGTATCTGGGGCCAACGTCCTGACTTTC. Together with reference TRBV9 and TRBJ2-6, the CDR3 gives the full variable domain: DSGVTQTPKHLITATGQRVTLRCSPRSGDLSVYWYQQSLDQGLQFLIQYYNGEERAKGNILERFSAQQFPDLHSELNLSSLELGDSALYFCASSVVSVSGANVLTFGAGSRLTVL.

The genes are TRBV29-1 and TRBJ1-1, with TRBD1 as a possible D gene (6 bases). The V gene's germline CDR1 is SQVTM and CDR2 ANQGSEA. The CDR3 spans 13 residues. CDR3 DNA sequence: TGCAGTATCCCGCAGGGAGGGGGCACTGAAGCTTTCTTT. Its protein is CSIPQGGGTEAFF.

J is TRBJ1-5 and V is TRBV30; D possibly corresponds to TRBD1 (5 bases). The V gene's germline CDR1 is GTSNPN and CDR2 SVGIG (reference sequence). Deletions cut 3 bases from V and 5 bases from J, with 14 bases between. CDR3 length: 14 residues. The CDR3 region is CAWSAATGDQPQHF. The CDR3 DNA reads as TGTGCCTGGAGCGCAGCTACAGGCGATCAGCCCCAGCATTTT.

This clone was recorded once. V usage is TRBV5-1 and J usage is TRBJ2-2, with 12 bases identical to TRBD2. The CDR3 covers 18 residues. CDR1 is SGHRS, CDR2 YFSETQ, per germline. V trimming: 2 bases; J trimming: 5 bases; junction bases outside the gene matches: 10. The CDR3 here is CASSLPLAGGPRTGELFF. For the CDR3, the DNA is TGCGCCAGCAGCTTACCTCTAGCGGGAGGGCCTAGAACCGGGGAGCTGTTTTTT.

The CDR3 loop is CASSLGSSGSPAQYF. CDR3 DNA sequence: TGTGCCAGCAGCTTAGGATCTAGCGGGTCCCCGGCCCAGTACTTC. The J gene is TRBJ2-5, the V gene TRBV11-3, with 8 bases fitting TRBD2. CDR1 and CDR2 from the germline V gene are SGHNT and YENEEA. CDR3 length: 15 residues. V gave up 1 base and J gave up 9 bases; unmatched junction bases: 10.

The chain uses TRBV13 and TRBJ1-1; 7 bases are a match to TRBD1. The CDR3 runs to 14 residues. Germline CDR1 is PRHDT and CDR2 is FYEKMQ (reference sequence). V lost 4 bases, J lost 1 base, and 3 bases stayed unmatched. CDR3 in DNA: TGTGCCAGCAGCTCCGGGACAGCGAACACTGAAGCTTTCTTT. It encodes CASSSGTANTEAFF.

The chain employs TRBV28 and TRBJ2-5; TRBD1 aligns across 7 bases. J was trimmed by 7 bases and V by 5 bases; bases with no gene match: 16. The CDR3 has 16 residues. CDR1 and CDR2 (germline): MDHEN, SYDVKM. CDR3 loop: CASSRTGERLRGTQYF. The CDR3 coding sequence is TGTGCCAGCAGTCGTACAGGGGAGAGATTACGGGGGACCCAGTACTTC.

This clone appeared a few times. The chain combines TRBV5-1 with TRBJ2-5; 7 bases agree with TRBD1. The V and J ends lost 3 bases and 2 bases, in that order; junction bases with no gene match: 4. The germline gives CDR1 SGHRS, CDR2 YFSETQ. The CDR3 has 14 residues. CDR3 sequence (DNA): TGCGCCAGCAGCTCGGGACAGTTACAAGAGACCCAGTACTTC. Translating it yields CASSSGQLQETQYF.

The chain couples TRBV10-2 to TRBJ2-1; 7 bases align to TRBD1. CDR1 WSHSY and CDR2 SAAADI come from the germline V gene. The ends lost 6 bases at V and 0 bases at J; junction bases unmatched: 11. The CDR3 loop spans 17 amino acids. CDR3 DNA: TGCGCCAGCAGCATATTCTTACAGGGGAGCTCCTACAATGAGCAGTTCTTC. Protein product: CASSIFLQGSSYNEQFF.

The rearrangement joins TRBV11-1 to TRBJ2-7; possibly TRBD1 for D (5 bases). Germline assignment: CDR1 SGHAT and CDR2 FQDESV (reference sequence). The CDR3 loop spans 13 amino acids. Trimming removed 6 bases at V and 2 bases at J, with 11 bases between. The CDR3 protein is CASRDTLTYEQYF. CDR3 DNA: TGTGCCAGCAGGGACACCTTAACCTACGAGCAGTACTTC.

The chain's CDR3 is CAWTPITNNSPLHF. As DNA, the CDR3 is TGTGCCTGGACCCCGATTACAAATAATTCACCCCTCCACTTT. The chain recombines TRBV30 with TRBJ1-6; D remains unclear. Germline loops: CDR1 GTSNPN, CDR2 SVGIG (reference sequence). V was shortened by 4 bases and J by 5 bases, with 12 bases between the two germline ends. The CDR3 has 14 amino acids.

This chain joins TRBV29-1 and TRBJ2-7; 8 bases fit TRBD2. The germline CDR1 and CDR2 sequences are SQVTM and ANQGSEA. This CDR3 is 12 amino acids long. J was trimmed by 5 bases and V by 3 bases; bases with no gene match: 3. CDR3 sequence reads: CSVERGAHEQYF. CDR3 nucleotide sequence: TGCAGCGTTGAGCGGGGGGCCCACGAGCAGTACTTC.